This paragraph reports one TCR beta chain. Its antigen remains unknown. The CDR3 contains 14 residues. The V gene's germline CDR1 is SGDLS and CDR2 YYNGEE. The ends lost 5 bases at V and 6 bases at J; junction bases unmatched: 3. These data originate in a study of cytomegalovirus exposure and HLA in healthy donors. Whole-study context: The study placed approximately 80% of its approximately 400 genotyped donors in the Caucasian-associated ancestry cluster. Study outcomes and limitations: Among CMV-associated TCR beta chains, most appeared HLA-restricted in a later analysis. Common viral pathogens (according to a later analysis) appeared linked to several of the most significant clusters.

Researchers ran the PCR with 60 Vbeta and 13 Jbeta primers. Here immunoSEQ multiplex PCR was the method, and the copy in TCRdb shows in-frame clones only, minus some. The sample consists of 160,000 or so clones, almost 85% of them appearing once. The TCR originated in a woman aged 45-60 years in good health and CMV-seronegative. The sequenced sample consisted of PBMCs. V gene TRBV9 combines with J gene TRBJ2-1, with 12 positions matching TRBD2. CDR3 sequence: CASRPGLAGNEQFF. The CDR3 DNA follows: TGTGCCAGCAGGCCGGGACTAGCGGGCAATGAGCAGTTCTTC.